The subject of this entry is one TCR beta chain. There is no known antigen for this receptor. The record has no base qualities; no much larger clone is one base away. CDR1 LNHDA and CDR2 SQIVND are derived from the germline V gene (reference sequence). From V the trimming removes 0 bases and from J it removes 2 bases, while the gene matches leave 3 bases of the junction unaccounted for. Spanning cysteine to phenylalanine, the CDR3 consists of 15 amino acids. Here the CDR3 DNA is all that survives: 45 bases in frame from base 1. This specimen belongs to a study of blood T cell repertoires in COVID-19 (dated by TCRdb to about 2020). For the study in its entirety: Samples from collaborators originated in the United States, Italy and Spain and spanned both the acute and convalescent phases of COVID-19. The material from the prospective study consisted of cDNA or gDNA derived from T cells, B-cell-depleted T cells, or PBMCs. The dataset comprised deeply sampled blood TCRbeta repertoires from subjects exposed to, actively infected with, or recovered from COVID-19. The samples were drawn from two sources: the first 160 participants of the ongoing ImmuneRACE study, and 950 to 1,500 subjects contributed by 6 global collaborators. Where available, HLA class I and class II types were taken from metadata supplied by the sample provider and were not determined by assay-based typing. The repertoires were released in a freely available public database meant as a resource for research on the immune response to SARS-CoV-2. Sample metadata almost always included a de-identified subject ID, COVID-19 status, age in years and sex. What the authors observed across the whole study: The quantity of clinical and demographic metadata differed by source and by participant and was supplied without curation.

The collaborating institutions used their own protocols to collect whole blood in K2EDTA tubes. Collaborator samples were shipped for TCRbeta analysis as frozen whole blood, isolated PBMCs, or DNA extracted from either sample type. TCRbeta CDR3 regions were amplified from genomic DNA using the immunoSEQ Assay, a bias-controlled multiplex PCR. The source study handled its data this way. The number of nucleated cells in each sample was estimated from the amplification of reference gene primers within the assay. To quantify the absolute abundance of each unique TCRbeta CDR3 rearrangement, sequence reads were collapsed and filtered. For each sample, productive Simpson clonality was calculated by taking the square root of Simpson's diversity index across productive rearrangements. What TCRdb holds here is the immuneACCESS table cut down to in-frame rearrangements. Part of the clones is not present; checked against another copy, under half of the missing clones reflect an unresolved V gene, and the others are unexplained. V and J calls and clone size are copied from that table; D and trimming were computed from the DNA. The sample profile shows roughly 70,000 clones; roughly 90% of them were found once. The leading ten clones occupy approximately 1.5% of the sample.

Recombination joined TRBV19 with TRBJ2-5; 7 bases in the middle match TRBD2. The TCR was taken from a man aged 45-65 years with acute or convalescent COVID-19. The sequencing input was peripheral blood. The CDR3 protein is CASSIDGLDQETQYF. The DNA sequence is as follows: TGTGCCAGTAGTATAGACGGACTAGATCAAGAGACCCAGTACTTC. The CDR3, completed at both ends by the reference TRBV19 and TRBJ2-5 genes, gives the full variable domain DGGITQSPKYLFRKEGQNVTLSCEQNLNHDAMYWYRQDPGQGLRLIYYSQIVNDFQKGDIAEGYSVSREKKESFPLTVTSAQKNPTAFYLCASSIDGLDQETQYFGPGTRLLVL.